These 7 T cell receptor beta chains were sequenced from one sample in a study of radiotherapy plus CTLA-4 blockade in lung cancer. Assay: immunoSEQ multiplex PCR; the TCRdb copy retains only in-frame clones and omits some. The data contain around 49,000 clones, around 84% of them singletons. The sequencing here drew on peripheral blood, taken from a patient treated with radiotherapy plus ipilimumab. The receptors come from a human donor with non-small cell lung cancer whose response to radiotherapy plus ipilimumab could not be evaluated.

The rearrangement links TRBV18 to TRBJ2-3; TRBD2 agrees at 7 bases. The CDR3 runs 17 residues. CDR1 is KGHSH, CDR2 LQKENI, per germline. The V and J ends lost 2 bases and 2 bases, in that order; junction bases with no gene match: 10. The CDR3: CASSPILPSGNTDTQYF. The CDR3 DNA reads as TGTGCCAGCTCACCAATTTTGCCTAGCGGAAACACAGATACGCAGTATTTT. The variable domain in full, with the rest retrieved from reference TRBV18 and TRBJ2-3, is NAGVMQNPRHLVRRRGQEARLRCSPMKGHSHVYWYRQLPEEGLKFMVYLQKENIIDESGMPKERFSAEFPKEGPSILRIQQVVRGDSAAYFCASSPILPSGNTDTQYFGPGTRLTVL.

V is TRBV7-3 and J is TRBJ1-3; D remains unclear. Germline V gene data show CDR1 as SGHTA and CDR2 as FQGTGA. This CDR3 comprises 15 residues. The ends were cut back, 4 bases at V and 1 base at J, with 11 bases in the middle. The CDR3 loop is CASSSTTGSGNTIYF. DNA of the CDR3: TGTGCCAGCAGCTCGACCACGGGTTCTGGAAACACCATATATTTT.

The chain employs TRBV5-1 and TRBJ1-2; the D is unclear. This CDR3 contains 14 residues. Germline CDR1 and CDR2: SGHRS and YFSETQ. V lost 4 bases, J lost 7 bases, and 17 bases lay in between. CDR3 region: CASSPTGGDRGYTF. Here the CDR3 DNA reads TGCGCCAGCAGCCCGACCGGCGGTGATCGTGGCTACACCTTC.

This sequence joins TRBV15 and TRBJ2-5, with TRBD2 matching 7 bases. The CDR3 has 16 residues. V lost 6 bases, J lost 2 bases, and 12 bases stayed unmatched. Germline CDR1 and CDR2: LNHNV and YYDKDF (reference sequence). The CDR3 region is CATSRYEKRGQETQYF. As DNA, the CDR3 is TGTGCCACCAGTCGTTATGAGAAGCGGGGACAAGAGACCCAGTACTTC.

The DNA for the CDR3 is TGCGCCAGCAGCCAGATAGACAGGGCGCTGTACAATCAGCCCCAGCATTTT. The encoded protein is CASSQIDRALYNQPQHF. The chain carries TRBV4-3 and TRBJ1-5, with 7 bases identical to TRBD1. V dropped 3 bases and J dropped 3; count of bases not matched to a gene: 11. The germline gives CDR1 LGHNA, CDR2 YSLEER. The CDR3 consists of 17 residues.

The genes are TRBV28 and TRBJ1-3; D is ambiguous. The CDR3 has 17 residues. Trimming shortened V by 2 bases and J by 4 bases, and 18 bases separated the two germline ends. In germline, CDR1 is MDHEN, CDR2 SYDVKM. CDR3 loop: CASSLDLTTVRGNTIYF. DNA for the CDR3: TGTGCCAGCAGTTTAGACTTAACTACGGTCCGCGGAAACACCATATATTTT. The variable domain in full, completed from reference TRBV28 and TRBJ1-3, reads DVKVTQSSRYLVKRTGEKVFLECVQDMDHENMFWYRQDPGLGLRLIYFSYDVKMKEKGDIPEGYSVSREKKERFSLILESASTNQTSMYLCASSLDLTTVRGNTIYFGEGSWLTVV.

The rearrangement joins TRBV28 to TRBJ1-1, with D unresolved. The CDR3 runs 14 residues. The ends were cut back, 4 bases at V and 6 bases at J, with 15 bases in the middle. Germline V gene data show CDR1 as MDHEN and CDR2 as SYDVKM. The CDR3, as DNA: TGTGCCAGCAGTTGGGAGGAAATTATTTCTGAAGCTTTCTTT. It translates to CASSWEEIISEAFF.